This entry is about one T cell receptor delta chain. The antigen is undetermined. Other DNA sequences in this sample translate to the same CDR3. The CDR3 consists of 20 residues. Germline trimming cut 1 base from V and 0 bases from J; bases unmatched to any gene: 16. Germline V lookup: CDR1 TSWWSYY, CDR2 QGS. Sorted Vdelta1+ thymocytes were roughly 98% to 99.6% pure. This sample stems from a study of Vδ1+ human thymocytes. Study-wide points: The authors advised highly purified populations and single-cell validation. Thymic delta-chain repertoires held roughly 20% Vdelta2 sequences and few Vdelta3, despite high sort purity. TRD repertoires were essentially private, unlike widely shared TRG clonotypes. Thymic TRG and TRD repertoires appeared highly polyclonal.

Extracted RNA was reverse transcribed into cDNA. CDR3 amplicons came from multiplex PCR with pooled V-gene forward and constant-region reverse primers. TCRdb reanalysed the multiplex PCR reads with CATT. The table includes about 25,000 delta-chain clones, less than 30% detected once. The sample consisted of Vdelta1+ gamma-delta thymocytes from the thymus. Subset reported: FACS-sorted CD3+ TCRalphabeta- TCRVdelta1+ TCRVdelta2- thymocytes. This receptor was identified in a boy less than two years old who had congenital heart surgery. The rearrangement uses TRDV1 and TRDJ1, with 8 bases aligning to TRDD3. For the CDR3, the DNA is TGTGCTCTTGGGGAACGACGCCAACAGCTGGGGGACCAGTACACCGATAAACTCATCTTT. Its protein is CALGERRQQLGDQYTDKLIF.